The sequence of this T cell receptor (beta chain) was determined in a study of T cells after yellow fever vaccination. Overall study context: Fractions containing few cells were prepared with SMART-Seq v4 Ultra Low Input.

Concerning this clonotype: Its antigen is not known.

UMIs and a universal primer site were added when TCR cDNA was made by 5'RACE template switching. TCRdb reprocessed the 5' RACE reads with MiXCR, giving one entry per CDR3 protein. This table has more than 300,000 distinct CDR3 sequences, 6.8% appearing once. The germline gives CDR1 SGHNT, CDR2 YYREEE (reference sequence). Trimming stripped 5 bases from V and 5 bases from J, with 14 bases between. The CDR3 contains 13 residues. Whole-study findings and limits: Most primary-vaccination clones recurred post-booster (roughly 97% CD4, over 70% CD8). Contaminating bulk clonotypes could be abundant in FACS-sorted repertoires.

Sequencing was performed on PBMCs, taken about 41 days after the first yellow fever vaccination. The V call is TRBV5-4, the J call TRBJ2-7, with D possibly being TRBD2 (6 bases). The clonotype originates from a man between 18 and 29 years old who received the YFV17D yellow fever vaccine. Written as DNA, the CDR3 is TGTGCCAGCAGGAGGGGACTTTCTGACGAGCAGTACTTC. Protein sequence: CASRRGLSDEQYF.